The clone carrying this T cell receptor beta chain counts as medium-sized (0.01 to 0.1%). What it binds is unknown. A mixed TRB-A/B primer pool amplified rearranged TRB by multiplex touch-down PCR. In TCRdb, the multiplex PCR reads were re-called with MiXCR into one record per CDR3 protein. The sample carries some 3,500 distinct CDR3 sequences, 20% to 25% recorded once. Peripheral blood genomic DNA, not sorted cells or RNA, was the template. This sample was taken from a study of T cell repertoires in aging, cancer and after chemotherapy. Overall study context: Donor ages fell into six groups from 30 or younger up to 70 or older. The full dataset contained several million TCR reads. Overall study results and limits: In hematological cancer patients, infiltrated lymphoid organs may have impaired thymic emigration or peripheral T cell expansion.

With 2 bases removed from V and 3 bases from J, the gap between germline ends came to 14 bases. The CDR3 extends over 15 amino acids. Germline lookup yields CDR1 MNHEY and CDR2 SVGAGI. The chain links TRBV6-5 to TRBJ2-7; D is perhaps TRBD2 (5 bases). This clonotype was sampled from a human donor with a blood cancer. Material: blood. The CDR3 protein is CASSYGAVGSYEQYF. CDR3 DNA sequence: TGTGCCAGCAGTTACGGTGCAGTGGGGAGCTACGAGCAGTACTTC.